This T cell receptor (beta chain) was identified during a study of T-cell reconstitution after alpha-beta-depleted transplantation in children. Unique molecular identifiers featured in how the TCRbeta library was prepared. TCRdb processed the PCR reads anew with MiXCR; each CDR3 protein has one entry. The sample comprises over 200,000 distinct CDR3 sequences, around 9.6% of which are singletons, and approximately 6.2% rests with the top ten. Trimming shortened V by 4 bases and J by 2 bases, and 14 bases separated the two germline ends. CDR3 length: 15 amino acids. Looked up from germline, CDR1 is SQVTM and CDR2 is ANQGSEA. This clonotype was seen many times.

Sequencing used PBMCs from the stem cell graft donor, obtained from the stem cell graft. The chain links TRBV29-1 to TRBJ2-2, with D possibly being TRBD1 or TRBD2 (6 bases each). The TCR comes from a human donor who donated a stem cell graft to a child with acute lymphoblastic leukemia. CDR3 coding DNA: TGCAGCGTTGTGGGGGGCCGGCAAAACACCGGGGAGCTGTTTTTT. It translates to CSVVGGRQNTGELFF.